These 18 T cell receptor beta chains originate from one sample sequenced in a study of blood T cell repertoires in COVID-19. Clones were sequenced by immunoSEQ multiplex PCR, and TCRdb holds only the in-frame ones, with some missing. This table holds approximately 260,000 clones, 84% found once. Sequenced material: PBMCs or T cells enriched from blood (not recorded which). Receptor source: a man aged 50-60 years who had recovered from COVID-19.

The rearrangement links TRBV11-3 to TRBJ2-7; 8 bases fit TRBD2. V trimming: 2 bases; J trimming: 6 bases; junction bases outside the gene matches: 9. The CDR3 is 15 residues long. The germline V gene has CDR1 SGHNT and CDR2 YENEEA. Here the CDR3 DNA reads TGTGCCAGCAGCTTAACGCTAGCGGGCATGGGCGAGCAGTACTTC. Its translation: CASSLTLAGMGEQYF.

This CDR3 reads CASSLFLVYNEQFF. The DNA of the CDR3 is TGTGCCAGCAGCTTATTCCTAGTCTACAATGAGCAGTTCTTC. V usage is TRBV7-8 and J usage is TRBJ2-1, with no clear D. The germline CDR1 and CDR2 sequences are SGHVS and FQNEAQ. The V end was cut by 2 bases, the J end by 3 bases, with 8 bases between. The CDR3 contains 14 residues.

This sequence joins TRBV27 and TRBJ2-7, with 7 positions matching TRBD2. V lost 6 bases and J lost 2; bases outside the gene matches: 7. The CDR3 length is 14 residues. CDR1 and CDR2 from the germline V gene are MNHEY and SMNVEV (reference sequence). The CDR3 loop is CASRLSAGAYEQYF. CDR3 DNA sequence: TGTGCCAGCAGACTGTCGGCGGGAGCCTACGAGCAGTACTTC.

This sequence joins TRBV2 and TRBJ1-1; D may be TRBD1 (6 bases). The germline CDR1 and CDR2 sequences are SNHLY and FYNNEI. The CDR3 is made up of 19 amino acids. V dropped 4 bases and J dropped 1 base, with 25 bases sitting between them. DNA of the CDR3: TGTGCCAGCAGTGCCCTCCTTCCGACAGGCCAGAGGGGGAACACTGAAGCTTTCTTT. Its protein is CASSALLPTGQRGNTEAFF. The full variable domain, completed using reference TRBV2 and TRBJ1-1, is EPEVTQTPSHQVTQMGQEVILRCVPISNHLYFYWYRQILGQKVEFLVSFYNNEISEKSEIFDDQFSVERPDGSNFTLKIRSTKLEDSAMYFCASSALLPTGQRGNTEAFFGQGTRLTVV.

The rearrangement joins TRBV28 to TRBJ2-3; 14 bases map to TRBD2. J lost 4 bases, V lost 8 bases, and 5 bases had no gene match. This CDR3 spans 15 amino acids. Germline CDR1 MDHEN, CDR2 SYDVKM. The CDR3 is CASGTSGSRSDTQYF. Written as DNA, the CDR3 is TGTGCCAGCGGGACTAGCGGGAGTCGTTCAGATACGCAGTATTTT.

This chain connects TRBV10-2 to TRBJ2-4; the match to TRBD2 covers 10 bases. Germline assignment: CDR1 WSHSY and CDR2 SAAADI. Unmatched junction bases numbered 12, after V lost 1 base and J lost 3 bases. CDR3 length: 19 amino acids. This chain's CDR3 is CASSEYGLAGEGIKNIQYF. The CDR3 DNA reads TGCGCCAGCAGTGAGTACGGGCTAGCGGGAGAAGGAATCAAAAACATTCAGTACTTC.

The V call is TRBV4-2, the J call TRBJ2-1, with 9 bases fitting TRBD2. The germline V gene has CDR1 LGHNA and CDR2 YNFKEQ. The CDR3 is made up of 16 amino acids. V shed 4 bases and J 5 bases; nucleotides not matched to a gene: 9. Here the CDR3 DNA reads TGTGCCAGCAGCCCTGTGGCGGGGGGGCCCAACAATGAGCAGTTCTTC. It encodes CASSPVAGGPNNEQFF.

This chain connects TRBV5-4 to TRBJ1-6, with a possible D match to TRBD1 (5 bases). Trimming left V 2 bases short and J 10 bases short, with 16 bases between. The V gene's germline CDR1 is SGHNT and CDR2 YYREEE (reference sequence). This CDR3 has 15 residues. The CDR3 is CASSFRGGGESPLHF. CDR3 bases: TGTGCCAGCAGCTTTAGGGGCGGGGGGGAATCACCCCTCCACTTT.

The chain is built from TRBV19 and TRBJ2-7; perhaps TRBD2 as D (6 bases). The CDR3 runs 11 residues. Trimming removed 6 bases at V and 3 bases at J, with 6 bases between. Looked up from germline, CDR1 is LNHDA and CDR2 is SQIVND (reference sequence). In DNA form, the CDR3 reads TGTGCCAGTAGGGGGGGCTACGAGCAGTACTTC. It translates to CASRGGYEQYF. Filled out from reference TRBV19 and TRBJ2-7, the complete variable domain reads DGGITQSPKYLFRKEGQNVTLSCEQNLNHDAMYWYRQDPGQGLRLIYYSQIVNDFQKGDIAEGYSVSREKKESFPLTVTSAQKNPTAFYLCASRGGYEQYFGPGTRLTVT.

CDR3 bases: TGTGCCAGCAGCTTAGTGCGGGAAGAGACCCAGTACTTC. Its protein product is CASSLVREETQYF. The chain carries TRBV7-2 and TRBJ2-5, with TRBD2 as a possible D gene (5 bases). Trimming removed 1 base from V and 3 bases from J, with 6 bases in between. Per germline, CDR1 SGHTA and CDR2 FQGNSA. This CDR3 has 13 amino acids.

This clone was recorded once. This chain joins TRBV30 and TRBJ2-7; D possibly corresponds to TRBD2 (5 bases). V lost 1 base, J lost 2 bases, and 9 bases lay in between. CDR3 length: 13 residues. The germline V gene encodes CDR1 GTSNPN and CDR2 SVGIG (reference sequence). This CDR3 reads CAWSAGITYEQYF. CDR3 DNA sequence: TGTGCCTGGAGTGCCGGGATTACCTACGAGCAGTACTTC.

V and J are TRBV9 and TRBJ2-7; a weak D match, TRBD2 (6 bases). CDR3 length: 13 amino acids. V lost 0 bases, J lost 4 bases, and 8 bases lay in between. The germline V gene encodes CDR1 SGDLS and CDR2 YYNGEE. The CDR3 DNA reads TGTGCCAGCAGCGTAGACGGGAGATACGAGCAGTACTTC. Translating gives CASSVDGRYEQYF.

The chain employs TRBV7-8 and TRBJ1-5, with 8 bases lining up with TRBD1. This CDR3 is built from 13 residues. V shed 3 bases and J 9 bases; nucleotides not matched to a gene: 4. The germline gives CDR1 SGHVS, CDR2 FQNEAQ. The CDR3 loop is CASSLDRVRPQHF. The CDR3 coding sequence is TGTGCCAGCAGCTTGGACAGGGTACGGCCCCAGCATTTT.

The rearrangement links TRBV19 to TRBJ1-3, with TRBD1 matching over 7 bases. The trim removed 5 bases at V and 4 bases at J, leaving 8 bases unmatched. This CDR3 spans 15 amino acids. Germline-derived CDR1 and CDR2 are LNHDA and SQIVND (reference sequence). CDR3 coding DNA: TGTGCCAGTAGTCCCGGGACAGTTGTCGGAAACACCATATATTTT. It is translated as CASSPGTVVGNTIYF. Filled out from reference TRBV19 and TRBJ1-3, the complete variable domain reads DGGITQSPKYLFRKEGQNVTLSCEQNLNHDAMYWYRQDPGQGLRLIYYSQIVNDFQKGDIAEGYSVSREKKESFPLTVTSAQKNPTAFYLCASSPGTVVGNTIYFGEGSWLTVV.

This chain uses TRBV11-3 with TRBJ1-4, with TRBD1 as a possible D gene (6 bases). The CDR3 contains 15 residues. Germline CDR1 reads SGHNT; CDR2 reads YENEEA. The V end lost 6 bases, the J end lost 4 bases, and 15 bases lay between the germline ends. The CDR3 protein is CASRRASDSNEKLFF. As DNA, the CDR3 is TGTGCCAGCAGACGCGCCTCGGACAGTAATGAAAAACTGTTTTTT.

V gene TRBV24-1 combines with J gene TRBJ2-2; D may be TRBD1 (6 bases). Germline lookup yields CDR1 KGHDR and CDR2 SFDVKD. V lost 11 bases and J lost 6, with 12 bases in between. This CDR3 has 12 residues. The CDR3 DNA is TGTGCCATCTCTCAGGGGCCCGGGGAGCTGTTTTTT. Protein product: CAISQGPGELFF.

The CDR3: CASSWRTGAQPQHF. The CDR3 DNA follows: TGTGCCAGCAGTTGGCGGACAGGGGCACAGCCCCAGCATTTT. The rearrangement links TRBV6-5 to TRBJ1-5; 9 nucleotides line up with TRBD1. V shed 4 bases and J 7 bases; nucleotides not matched to a gene: 5. Germline CDR1 MNHEY, CDR2 SVGAGI. This CDR3 region has 14 residues.

The chain links TRBV5-1 to TRBJ1-4, with 7 positions matching TRBD1. J gave up 5 bases and V 5 bases, and 6 bases lay outside the gene matches. CDR3 length: 14 amino acids. Germline V CDR1 and CDR2: SGHRS, YFSETQ. CDR3 bases: TGCGCCAGCAGAGGGGACAGAGGGAATGAAAAACTGTTTTTT. Translating gives CASRGDRGNEKLFF.